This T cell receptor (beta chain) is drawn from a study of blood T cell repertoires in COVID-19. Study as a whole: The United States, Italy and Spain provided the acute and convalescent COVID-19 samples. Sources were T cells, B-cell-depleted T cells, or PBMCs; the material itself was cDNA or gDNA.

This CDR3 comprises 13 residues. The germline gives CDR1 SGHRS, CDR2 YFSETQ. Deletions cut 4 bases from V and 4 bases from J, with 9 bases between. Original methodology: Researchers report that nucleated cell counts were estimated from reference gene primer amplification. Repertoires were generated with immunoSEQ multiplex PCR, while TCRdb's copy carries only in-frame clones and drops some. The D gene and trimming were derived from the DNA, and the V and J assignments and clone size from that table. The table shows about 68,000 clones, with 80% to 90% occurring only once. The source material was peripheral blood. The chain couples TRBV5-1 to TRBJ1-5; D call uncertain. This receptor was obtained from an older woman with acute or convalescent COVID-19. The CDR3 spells CASSPELNQPQHF. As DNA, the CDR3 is TGCGCCAGCAGCCCGGAGCTGAATCAGCCCCAGCATTTT.